This T cell receptor beta chain emerged from a study of regulatory T cells in long-lasting Graves disease. Study conclusions and caveats: Researchers examined only peripheral blood and not thyroid tissue.

The authors built TCR beta libraries using iRepertoire HTBI primers and Arm-PCR of CDR3 regions. TCRdb re-called the multiplex PCR reads through MiXCR, storing one row per CDR3 protein. The data contain some 560,000 distinct CDR3 sequences, roughly a sixth of them singletons. Comments on this clonotype: What it binds is not known.

There are 14 residues in the CDR3. The germline V gene has CDR1 LGHNT and CDR2 FRNRAP. V was shortened by 8 bases and J by 0 bases, with 11 bases between the two germline ends. Time point described: newly diagnosed GD, antithyroid drugs for less than 3 months. RNA from PBMCs was the source of the TCR library. This sample was also put to use in a study of T cells in Graves' hyperthyroidism and ophthalmopathy. That study reports: Most clonotypes that expanded in the thyroid above 0.001 also showed up in blood. Ophthalmopathy stood apart from stable hyperthyroidism in a 13 V-J model. With a median lead of about six months before onset, the model predicted ophthalmopathy.

The chain uses TRBV12-5 and TRBJ2-1; D is unclear. The sequencing used peripheral blood mononuclear cells (PBMCs), collected at new diagnosis, from a patient treated with antithyroid drugs. The receptor was derived from a woman aged 35-65 years with Graves disease. This CDR3 is CASIRSLSYNEQFF. CDR3 DNA: TGTGCTAGTATTCGATCCCTCTCCTACAATGAGCAGTTCTTC.